The 5 T cell receptor beta chains in this list originate from one sample, sequenced in a study of T cells in localized non-small cell lung cancer (dated by TCRdb to the early 2020s). The receptor library was made with the immunoSEQ multiplex PCR assay. TCRdb's version of the immuneACCESS table is confined to in-frame rearrangements and falls short of the full clone set. An unresolved V gene accounts for under half of the shortfall where checked; the remainder is of unknown origin. The sample contains about 26,000 clones, about 81% of them found a single time. Less than 5% of the sample comes from the top ten. This material consisted of peripheral blood, taken before any cancer treatment. The receptors were gathered from a woman aged 35-70 years with stage I lung adenocarcinoma.

In DNA, the CDR3 is TGCAGTGCTAGGGCAGGCAATGGCTACACCTTC. Residues: CSARAGNGYTF. The chain recombines TRBV20-1 with TRBJ1-2; D gene uncertain. CDR3 size: 11 residues. The V end was cut by 3 bases, the J end by 6 bases, with 8 bases between. Germline V gives CDR1 DFQATT, CDR2 SNEGSKA (reference sequence).

The chain joins TRBV19 to TRBJ2-4; D possibly corresponds to TRBD2 (5 bases). Trimming removed 2 bases from V and 0 bases from J, with 14 bases in between. In germline, CDR1 is LNHDA, CDR2 SQIVND (reference sequence). The CDR3 spans 17 residues. CDR3 DNA sequence: TGTGCCAGTAGTATAAGTACGGACTCCGTAGCCAAAAACATTCAGTACTTC. This codes for CASSISTDSVAKNIQYF.

The chain employs TRBV7-8 and TRBJ1-5, with 8 nucleotides matching TRBD1. The germline gives CDR1 SGHVS, CDR2 FQNEAQ. The J segment lost 6 bases and the V segment lost 2 bases, leaving 6 bases of the junction unmatched. The CDR3 is 15 amino acids. The CDR3 nucleotides are TGTGCCAGCAGCTTACATGACAGGGGAATTCAGCCCCAGCATTTT. It specifies CASSLHDRGIQPQHF. The entire variable domain, with the rest obtained from reference TRBV7-8 and TRBJ1-5, is as follows: GAGVSQSPRYKVAKRGQDVALRCDPISGHVSLFWYQQALGQGPEFLTYFQNEAQLDKSGLPSDRFFAERPEGSVSTLKIQRTQQEDSAVYLCASSLHDRGIQPQHFGDGTRLSIL.

The rearrangement joins TRBV19 to TRBJ2-7, with a possible D match to TRBD2 (5 bases). The CDR3 loop spans 14 amino acids. Germline V gene lookup returns CDR1 LNHDA and CDR2 SQIVND (reference sequence). The V end lost 0 bases, the J end lost 5 bases, and 11 bases lay between the germline ends. In nucleotides, the CDR3 is TGTGCCAGTAGTATAGAGGCCGGACTCCACGAGCAGTACTTC. Translating it yields CASSIEAGLHEQYF.

This clone was detected once. The J gene is TRBJ1-1, the V gene TRBV5-4; 8 bases fit TRBD1. The length of the CDR3 is 15 residues. Germline CDR1 and CDR2: SGHNT and YYREEE (reference sequence). Germline trimming cut 2 bases from V and 1 base from J; bases unmatched to any gene: 4. The CDR3 sequence: CASSFPDRANTEAFF. The CDR3 bases are TGTGCCAGCAGCTTCCCGGACAGGGCGAACACTGAAGCTTTCTTT.